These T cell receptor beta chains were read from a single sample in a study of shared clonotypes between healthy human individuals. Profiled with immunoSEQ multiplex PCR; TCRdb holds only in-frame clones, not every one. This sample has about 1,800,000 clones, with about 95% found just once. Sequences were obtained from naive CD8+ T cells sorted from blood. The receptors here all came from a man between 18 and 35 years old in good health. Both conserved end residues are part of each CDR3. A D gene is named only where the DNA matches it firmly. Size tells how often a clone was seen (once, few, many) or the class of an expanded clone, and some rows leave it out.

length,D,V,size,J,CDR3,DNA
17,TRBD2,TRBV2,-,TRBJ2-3,CASSDRLAGKNTDTQYF,TGTGCCAGCAGCGATAGACTAGCGGGAAAGAACACAGATACGCAGTATTTT
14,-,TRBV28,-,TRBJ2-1,CASNPGWGVNEQFF,TGTGCCAGCAACCCGGGTTGGGGGGTCAATGAGCAGTTCTTC
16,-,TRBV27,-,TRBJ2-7,CASSSSVGPESYEQYF,TGTGCCAGCAGTTCCTCCGTGGGGCCGGAATCCTACGAGCAGTACTTC
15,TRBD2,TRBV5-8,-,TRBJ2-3,CASRSGTSSSDTQYF,TGTGCCAGCAGGTCCGGGACTAGCTCTTCAGATACGCAGTATTTT
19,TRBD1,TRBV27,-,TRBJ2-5,CASSLSHDYLTGGQETQYF,TGTGCCAGCAGTTTATCCCACGATTACCTGACAGGGGGGCAAGAGACCCAGTACTTC
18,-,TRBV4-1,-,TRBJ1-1,CASSQGLGLQGGGTEAFF,TGCGCCAGCAGCCAAGGACTGGGGTTACAGGGTGGAGGCACTGAAGCTTTCTTT
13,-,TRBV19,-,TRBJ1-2,CASTLTDRYGYTF,TGTGCCAGTACCCTGACGGATCGCTATGGCTACACCTTC
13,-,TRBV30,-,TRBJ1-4,CAWRGGDNEKLFF,TGTGCCTGGAGGGGGGGCGATAATGAAAAACTGTTTTTT
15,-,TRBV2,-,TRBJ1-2,CASEGGGNPYYGYTF,TGTGCCAGCGAGGGGGGAGGAAACCCCTACTATGGCTACACCTTC
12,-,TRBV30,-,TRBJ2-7,CAWNVGSAEQYF,TGTGCCTGGAATGTCGGATCGGCCGAGCAGTACTTC
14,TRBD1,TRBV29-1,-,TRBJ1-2,CSVEDTGEPYGYTF,TGCAGCGTTGAAGATACAGGGGAACCCTATGGCTACACCTTC
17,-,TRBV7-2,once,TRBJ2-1,CASSLVVGLSSYNEQFF,TGTGCCAGCAGCTTAGTGGTGGGGCTGAGCTCCTACAATGAGCAGTTCTTC
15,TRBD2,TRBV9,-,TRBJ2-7,CASSVASGSPYEQYF,TGTGCCAGCAGCGTAGCTAGCGGGAGTCCCTACGAGCAGTACTTC
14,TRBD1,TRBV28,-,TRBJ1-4,CASSPQGAGEKLFF,TGTGCCAGCAGCCCCCAGGGGGCAGGTGAAAAACTGTTTTTT
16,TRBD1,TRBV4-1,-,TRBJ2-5,CASSPRTETGLETQYF,TGCGCCAGCAGCCCCCGAACCGAGACAGGGCTTGAGACCCAGTACTTC
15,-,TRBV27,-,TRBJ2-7,CASSLSIGSSYEQYF,TGTGCCAGCAGTTTATCAATAGGGAGCTCCTACGAGCAGTACTTC
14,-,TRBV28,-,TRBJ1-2,CASSLPAVSYGYTF,TGTGCCAGCAGTTTACCGGCCGTAAGCTATGGCTACACCTTC
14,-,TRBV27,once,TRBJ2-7,CASSPGLGAYEQYF,TGTGCCAGCAGTCCGGGACTGGGAGCCTACGAGCAGTACTTC
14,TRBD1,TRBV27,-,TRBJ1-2,CASSPGQGFYGYTF,TGTGCCAGCAGCCCGGGACAGGGTTTCTATGGCTACACCTTC
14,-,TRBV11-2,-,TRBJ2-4,CASSFAGGTNIQYF,TGTGCCAGCAGCTTCGCCGGGGGAACAAACATTCAGTACTTC
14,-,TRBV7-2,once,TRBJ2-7,CASSLYPGNYEQYF,TGTGCCAGCAGCTTATACCCGGGAAACTACGAGCAGTACTTC
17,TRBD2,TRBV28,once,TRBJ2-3,CASSLTLRLADTDTQYF,TGTGCCAGCAGTTTAACCCTGAGACTAGCGGATACAGATACGCAGTATTTT
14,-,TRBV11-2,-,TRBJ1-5,CASSPGASNQPQHF,TGTGCCAGCAGCCCGGGGGCGAGCAATCAGCCCCAGCATTTT
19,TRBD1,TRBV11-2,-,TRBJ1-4,CASSLYIRDSRAANEKLFF,TGTGCCAGCAGCTTATACATCCGGGACAGTAGAGCGGCTAATGAAAAACTGTTTTTT
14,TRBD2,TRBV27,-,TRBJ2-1,CASRVAGLYNEQFF,TGTGCCAGCAGAGTAGCGGGACTCTACAATGAGCAGTTCTTC
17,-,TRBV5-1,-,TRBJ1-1,CASRATWTDRMNTEAFF,TGCGCCAGCAGAGCGACCTGGACAGACAGGATGAACACTGAAGCTTTCTTT
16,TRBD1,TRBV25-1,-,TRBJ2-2,CASSDPDRGRTGELFF,TGTGCCAGCAGTGACCCGGACAGGGGTCGCACCGGGGAGCTGTTTTTT
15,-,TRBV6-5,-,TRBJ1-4,CASSYSSPGNEKLFF,TGTGCCAGCAGTTACTCGAGTCCTGGAAATGAAAAACTGTTTTTT
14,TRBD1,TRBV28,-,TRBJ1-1,CASSLIGGNTEAFF,TGTGCCAGCAGTTTAATAGGGGGCAACACTGAAGCTTTCTTT
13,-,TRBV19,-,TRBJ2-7,CASSMRQPYEQYF,TGTGCCAGTAGTATGAGACAGCCCTACGAGCAGTACTTC
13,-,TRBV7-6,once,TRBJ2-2,CASSLGGSGELFF,TGTGCCAGCAGCCTAGGGGGGAGCGGGGAGCTGTTTTTT
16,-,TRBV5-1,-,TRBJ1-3,CASSLGIRGSGNTIYF,TGCGCCAGCAGCTTGGGGATTAGGGGATCGGGAAACACCATATATTTT
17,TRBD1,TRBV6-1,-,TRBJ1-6,CASSAGTGKEYNSPLHF,TGTGCCAGCAGTGCCGGGACAGGGAAGGAGTATAATTCACCCCTCCACTTT
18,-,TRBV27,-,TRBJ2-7,CASSLMGVGGATSYEQYF,TGTGCCAGCAGCTTAATGGGGGTTGGGGGGGCAACGTCCTACGAGCAGTACTTC
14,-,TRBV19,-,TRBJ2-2,CASSMDGNTGELFF,TGTGCCAGTAGTATGGATGGAAACACCGGGGAGCTGTTTTTT
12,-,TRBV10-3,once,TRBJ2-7,CAIGLPGYEQYF,TGTGCCATCGGGCTACCGGGATACGAGCAGTACTTC
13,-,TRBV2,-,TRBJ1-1,CASSEWANTEAFF,TGTGCCAGCAGTGAATGGGCGAACACTGAAGCTTTCTTT
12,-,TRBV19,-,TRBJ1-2,CASSTGEDGYTF,TGTGCCAGTAGTACGGGAGAGGATGGCTACACCTTC
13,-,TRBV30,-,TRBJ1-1,CAWSGQGYLGAFF,TGTGCCTGGAGTGGCCAGGGGTACTTGGGAGCTTTCTTT
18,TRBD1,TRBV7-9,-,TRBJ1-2,CASSLAPGQSFGGYGYTF,TGTGCCAGCAGCTTAGCACCGGGACAGTCTTTCGGTGGCTATGGCTACACCTTC
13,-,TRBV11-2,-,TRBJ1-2,CASSGTDRQGYTF,TGTGCCAGCAGCGGAACCGACCGTCAGGGCTACACCTTC
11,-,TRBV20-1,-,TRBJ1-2,CSATTLFGYTF,TGCAGTGCGACAACCTTATTTGGCTACACCTTC
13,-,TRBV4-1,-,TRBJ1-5,CASSFGVDQPQHF,TGCGCCAGCAGTTTCGGGGTCGATCAGCCCCAGCATTTT
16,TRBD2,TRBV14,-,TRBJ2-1,CASSNILAASYNEQFF,TGTGCCAGCAGCAATATTCTAGCGGCCTCCTACAATGAGCAGTTCTTC
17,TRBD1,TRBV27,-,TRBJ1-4,CASSLRGLRTGIEKLFF,TGTGCCAGCAGCTTAAGGGGTTTAAGGACAGGGATTGAAAAACTGTTTTTT
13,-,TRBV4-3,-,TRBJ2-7,CASSPWINYEQYF,TGCGCCAGCAGCCCTTGGATCAACTACGAGCAGTACTTC
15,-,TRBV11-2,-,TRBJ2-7,CASSLEATASYEQYF,TGTGCCAGCAGCTTAGAAGCAACGGCGTCCTACGAGCAGTACTTC
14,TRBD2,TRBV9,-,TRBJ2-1,CASSATSGGDEQFF,TGTGCCAGCAGCGCGACTAGCGGGGGGGATGAGCAGTTCTTC
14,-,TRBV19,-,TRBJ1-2,CASSTYRDGYGYTF,TGTGCCAGTAGTACCTACCGGGACGGCTATGGCTACACCTTC
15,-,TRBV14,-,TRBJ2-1,CASSPNTGSPYEQFF,TGTGCCAGCAGTCCAAATACAGGGTCCCCGTATGAGCAGTTCTTC
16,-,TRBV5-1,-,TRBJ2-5,CASSASDSKPQETQYF,TGCGCCAGCAGCGCTTCGGACAGCAAGCCTCAAGAGACCCAGTACTTC
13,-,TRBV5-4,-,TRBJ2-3,CASSPGRSDTQYF,TGTGCCAGCAGCCCTGGGAGATCAGATACGCAGTATTTT
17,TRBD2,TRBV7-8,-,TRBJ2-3,CASSLRLAGGLGDTQYF,TGTGCCAGCAGCCTCCGACTAGCGGGGGGGCTGGGAGATACGCAGTATTTT
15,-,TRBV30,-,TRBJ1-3,CAWRSQAIPGNTIYF,TGTGCCTGGAGATCCCAGGCGATACCTGGAAACACCATATATTTT
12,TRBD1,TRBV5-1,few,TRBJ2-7,CASSLQGYEQYF,TGCGCCAGCAGCCTACAGGGGTACGAGCAGTACTTC
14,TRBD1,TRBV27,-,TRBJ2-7,CASSPRTGGGEQYF,TGTGCCAGCAGCCCACGGACAGGGGGAGGCGAGCAGTACTTC
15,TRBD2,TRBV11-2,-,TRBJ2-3,CASRMLAGGTDTQYF,TGTGCCAGCAGGATGCTAGCGGGAGGCACAGATACGCAGTATTTT
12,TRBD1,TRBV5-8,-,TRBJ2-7,CASSLGQGDLYF,TGTGCCAGCAGCTTAGGACAGGGGGACCTGTACTTC